The next 23 T cell receptor beta chains were all read from a single sample in a study of CD8 T cells in ankylosing spondylitis. TCRdb independently ran MiXCR on the 5' RACE reads; one entry per CDR3 protein. The sample records more than 150,000 distinct CDR3 sequences, roughly 13% being singletons. Sequencing input: blood, either unsorted or a sorted T cell fraction (not recorded which). These TCRs come from a male donor with ankylosing spondylitis or in good health (not recorded which).

This clonotype is medium-sized by share. The chain employs TRBV7-9 and TRBJ2-5; D not certain. CDR3 length: 14 amino acids. V shed 4 bases and J shed 1 base, with 10 bases lying between them. Germline CDR1 SEHNR, CDR2 FQNEAQ (reference sequence). CDR3 region: CASSSPRVQETQYF. CDR3 DNA sequence: TGTGCCAGCAGCTCCCCTAGGGTCCAAGAGACCCAGTACTTC.

This clonotype has a handful of counts. This rearrangement joins TRBV20-1 to TRBJ1-1; possible D gene TRBD1, 6 bases. V shed 1 base and J shed 0 bases, with 9 bases lying between them. The CDR3 contains 14 residues. CDR1 and CDR2 (germline): DFQATT, SNEGSKA (reference sequence). The chain's CDR3 is CSARGQAMNTEAFF. In nucleotides, the CDR3 is TGCAGTGCTAGAGGACAGGCTATGAACACTGAAGCTTTCTTT.

The gene calls are TRBV5-1 and TRBJ2-3; D uncertain. The CDR3 is 16 residues long. The V gene's germline CDR1 is SGHRS and CDR2 YFSETQ. V shed 4 bases and J shed 1 base, with 16 bases lying between them. Here the CDR3 reads CASSAPTPSGTDTQYF. The CDR3 DNA reads TGCGCCAGCAGCGCACCGACCCCCAGCGGCACAGATACGCAGTATTTT.

A few counts support this clonotype. This chain joins TRBV15 and TRBJ2-5; D is perhaps TRBD2 (6 bases). CDR1 and CDR2 from the germline V gene are LNHNV and YYDKDF (reference sequence). The CDR3 runs to 14 residues. Trimming took off 0 bases at V and 5 bases at J, with 10 bases between the two ends. Here the CDR3 DNA reads TGTGCCACCAGCAGAGAGGGGGAGGCGGAGACCCAGTACTTC. It codes for CATSREGEAETQYF.

The table lists this clonotype with a few counts. This chain connects TRBV9 to TRBJ2-1; 9 bases map to TRBD2. With 3 bases clipped from V and 4 bases from J, the junction kept 8 bases outside the gene matches. The CDR3 extends over 16 amino acids. From germline, CDR1 is SGDLS and CDR2 YYNGEE. The CDR3 protein is CASSGISGGQYNEQFF. The DNA of the CDR3 is TGTGCCAGCAGCGGAATTAGCGGGGGCCAATACAATGAGCAGTTCTTC.

The table lists this clonotype with a few counts. This chain connects TRBV10-3 to TRBJ2-3; tentatively, D is TRBD2 (7 bases). The CDR3 has 14 amino acids. The germline CDR1 and CDR2 sequences are ENHRY and SYGVKD. Trimming removed 2 bases from V and 4 bases from J, with 10 bases in between. DNA of the CDR3: TGTGCCATCAGTGAGGTGGGGGGGCCAGATACGCAGTATTTT. Translation gives CAISEVGGPDTQYF.

This clonotype was observed many times. The chain links TRBV28 to TRBJ2-7, with 12 bases aligning to TRBD1. The CDR3 contains 15 residues. Per germline, CDR1 MDHEN and CDR2 SYDVKM. The J segment lost 6 bases and the V segment lost 3 bases, leaving 6 bases of the junction unmatched. CDR3 sequence (DNA): TGTGCCAGCAGTTTCTGGGACAGGGGGCAGGGCGAGCAGTACTTC. It yields the protein CASSFWDRGQGEQYF.

This clonotype turned up a few times. The V call is TRBV13, the J call TRBJ2-7; D is undetermined. Germline CDR1 PRHDT, CDR2 FYEKMQ (reference sequence). V gave up 2 bases and J gave up 5 bases, with 13 bases separating them. There are 14 residues in the CDR3. The CDR3 DNA reads TGTGCCAGCAGCTTATTCTCCCCGAGCAACGAGCAGTACTTC. It encodes CASSLFSPSNEQYF. Based on the CDR3 plus reference TRBV13 and TRBJ2-7, the full variable domain is AAGVIQSPRHLIKEKRETATLKCYPIPRHDTVYWYQQGPGQDPQFLISFYEKMQSDKGSIPDRFSAQQFSDYHSELNMSSLELGDSALYFCASSLFSPSNEQYFGPGTRLTVT.

This clonotype appeared many times. This chain links TRBV4-1 with TRBJ1-1; D call uncertain. Germline V gene lookup returns CDR1 MGHRA and CDR2 YSYEKL. The CDR3 length is 16 residues. V was trimmed by 0 bases and J by 1 base, leaving 12 bases between them. The CDR3 sequence: CASSQEGGAWNTEAFF. The CDR3, as DNA: TGCGCCAGCAGCCAAGAAGGTGGAGCCTGGAACACTGAAGCTTTCTTT.

This clonotype was counted only a few times. The rearrangement links TRBV3-1 to TRBJ1-2; D uncertain. The CDR3 spans 13 residues. With 3 bases removed from V and 5 bases from J, the gap between germline ends came to 10 bases. The germline gives CDR1 LGHDT, CDR2 YNNKEL (reference sequence). The CDR3 here is CASSQAAVYGYTF. CDR3 nucleotides: TGTGCCAGCAGCCAGGCTGCTGTATATGGCTACACCTTC.

The V and J genes are TRBV7-9 and TRBJ1-1; unclear D gene. Germline V gene data show CDR1 as SEHNR and CDR2 as FQNEAQ (reference sequence). V lost 7 bases and J lost 4, with 10 bases in between. The length of the CDR3 is 12 residues. As DNA, the CDR3 is TGTGCCAGCACCCCCAGGTCCACTGAAGCTTTCTTT. As protein: CASTPRSTEAFF. The whole variable domain, remainder taken from reference TRBV7-9 and TRBJ1-1, is DTGVSQNPRHKITKRGQNVTFRCDPISEHNRLYWYRQTLGQGPEFLTYFQNEAQLEKSRLLSDRFSAERPKGSFSTLEIQRTEQGDSAMYLCASTPRSTEAFFGQGTRLTVV.

This clonotype was detected ten times or more. This sequence joins TRBV5-1 and TRBJ2-4; D is perhaps TRBD1 or TRBD2 (5 bases each). CDR1 is SGHRS, CDR2 YFSETQ, per germline. Trimming removed 3 bases at V and 8 bases at J, with 36 bases between. The CDR3 spans 21 residues. CDR3 amino acids: CASSSSPGPNFLSSELDIQYF. Here the CDR3 DNA reads TGCGCCAGCAGCTCCTCTCCGGGACCTAATTTTCTTTCGAGCGAATTGGACATTCAGTACTTC. Drawing the rest from reference TRBV5-1 and TRBJ2-4, the complete variable domain is KAGVTQTPRYLIKTRGQQVTLSCSPISGHRSVSWYQQTPGQGLQFLFEYFSETQRNKGNFPGRFSGRQFSNSRSEMNVSTLELGDSALYLCASSSSPGPNFLSSELDIQYFGAGTRLSVL.

The CDR3 bases are TGTGCCAGCAGTGAACCTCTCTCGGGCGCTGAAGCTTTCTTT. Amino acids: CASSEPLSGAEAFF. V gene TRBV6-1 combines with J gene TRBJ1-1; D gene ambiguous. The CDR3 is 14 amino acids. Germline V CDR1 and CDR2: MNHNS, SASEGT. Trimming took 2 bases from V and 6 from J, leaving 13 bases between them.

This clonotype was seen only a few times. CDR3 nucleotides: TGCGCCAGCAGCTTGGCCACCGACAGAGCCTACGAGCAGTACTTC. It specifies CASSLATDRAYEQYF. This chain links TRBV5-1 with TRBJ2-7; D is possibly TRBD1 (5 bases). CDR3 length: 15 residues. V was cut by 0 bases and J by 2 bases, with 12 bases left in between. CDR1 SGHRS and CDR2 YFSETQ come from the germline V gene.

This clonotype was seen a handful of times. The chain carries TRBV6-2 or TRBV6-3 and TRBJ2-3, with D possibly being TRBD2 (6 bases). Germline V gene sequence: CDR1 MNHEY, CDR2 SVGEGT. V lost 4 bases and J 6 bases, leaving 17 bases between the germline ends. The CDR3 length is 15 residues. Here the CDR3 reads CASSSGLAETDTQYF. The CDR3 DNA reads as TGTGCCAGCAGTTCCGGCTTAGCGGAAACTGATACGCAGTATTTT.

The chain uses TRBV5-1 and TRBJ2-3, with D unclear. Germline CDR1 and CDR2: SGHRS and YFSETQ. The CDR3 is made up of 8 amino acids. CDR3 bases: TGCGCGGAGCAGCCGCAGTATTTT. It is translated as CAEQPQYF.

This clonotype was detected a few times. The chain combines TRBV29-1 with TRBJ2-7; no clear D gene. Germline V CDR1 and CDR2: SQVTM, ANQGSEA. The V and J ends lost 1 base and 2 bases respectively, with 9 bases between them. CDR3 length equals 13 residues. The CDR3 coding sequence is TGCAGCGTTGAAGCCCCACACACCTACGAGCAGTACTTC. Translation gives CSVEAPHTYEQYF.

The chain combines TRBV27 with TRBJ1-1; no clear D. The CDR3 runs to 15 residues. V lost 3 bases, J lost 3 bases, and 14 bases lay in between. Looked up from germline, CDR1 is MNHEY and CDR2 is SMNVEV (reference sequence). The CDR3 nucleotides are TGTGCCAGCAGTTTTGGGTCTTTTGGCGACACTGAAGCTTTCTTT. The encoded protein is CASSFGSFGDTEAFF.

This clonotype was detected a few times. The chain recombines TRBV5-1 with TRBJ1-1, with a possible D match to TRBD1 (5 bases). Germline CDR1 and CDR2: SGHRS and YFSETQ. The length of the CDR3 is 16 residues. Between the trimmed V and J ends, which lost 4 bases and 0 bases, there was a span of 16 bases. Here the CDR3 reads CASSPTGGLMNTEAFF. The CDR3 nucleotides are TGCGCCAGCAGCCCGACCGGGGGTCTAATGAACACTGAAGCTTTCTTT. The complete variable domain, with remaining parts taken from reference TRBV5-1 and TRBJ1-1, reads KAGVTQTPRYLIKTRGQQVTLSCSPISGHRSVSWYQQTPGQGLQFLFEYFSETQRNKGNFPGRFSGRQFSNSRSEMNVSTLELGDSALYLCASSPTGGLMNTEAFFGQGTRLTVV.

V and J are TRBV19 and TRBJ2-7, with D perhaps TRBD1 (6 bases). V was cut by 1 base and J by 0 bases, with 10 bases left in between. The CDR3 has 15 residues. Germline CDR1 and CDR2: LNHDA and SQIVND (reference sequence). This CDR3 is CASSIGQGSSYEQYF. The CDR3 DNA sequence: TGTGCCAGTAGTATAGGGCAGGGGAGCTCCTACGAGCAGTACTTC.

The table lists this clonotype with a few counts. V is TRBV7-6 and J is TRBJ1-2; the match to TRBD1 covers 7 bases. After removal of 5 bases from V and 8 bases from J, the junction contained 8 bases not matched to a gene. Germline CDR1 reads SGHVS; CDR2 reads FNYEAQ. CDR3 length equals 13 residues. The CDR3 sequence is CASSHAGGTGYTF. Here the CDR3 DNA reads TGTGCCAGCAGCCACGCAGGGGGAACAGGCTACACCTTC.

The sample holds a few counts of this clonotype. The chain is built from TRBV3-1 and TRBJ2-5; weak D call: TRBD2 (7 bases). V was shortened by 1 base and J by 0 bases, with 12 bases between the two germline ends. The CDR3 totals 16 residues. Germline lookup yields CDR1 LGHDT and CDR2 YNNKEL (reference sequence). This CDR3 is CASSQGGGANQETQYF. In DNA form, the CDR3 reads TGTGCCAGCAGCCAAGGTGGGGGGGCCAACCAAGAGACCCAGTACTTC.

The rearrangement links TRBV5-1 to TRBJ2-7; no clear D. Germline V gene lookup returns CDR1 SGHRS and CDR2 YFSETQ. The CDR3 runs 14 residues. V was shortened by 0 bases and J by 0 bases, with 7 bases between the two germline ends. CDR3: CASSLVAYSYEQYF. CDR3 DNA: TGCGCCAGCAGCTTGGTTGCCTACTCCTACGAGCAGTACTTC.